This T cell receptor beta chain comes out of a study of cytomegalovirus exposure and HLA in healthy donors. General study points: The authors considered a cluster of highly shared sequence variants likely to be a sequencing artifact.

Use of 60 Vbeta and 13 Jbeta primers characterized the PCR. Libraries were prepared by immunoSEQ multiplex PCR; TCRdb keeps only in-frame clonotypes and omits some of them. Here the sample spans roughly 100,000 clones, roughly three quarters being singletons. As concerns this clone: What it binds is not known.

V was cut by 3 bases and J by 0 bases, with 6 bases left in between. This CDR3 contains 15 residues. Germline V gene data show CDR1 as MNHEY and CDR2 as SVGAGI. This receptor was obtained from a middle-aged man in good health and CMV-seronegative. The chain carries TRBV6-5 and TRBJ1-6; the D is unclear. Sequenced input: PBMCs. CDR3 loop: CASSYKSSYNSPLHF. The CDR3, as DNA: TGTGCCAGCAGTTATAAGAGCTCCTATAATTCACCCCTCCACTTT.